The rows below give T cell receptor beta chains drawn from one sample of a study of T cells in tuberculosis. Clones were sequenced by immunoSEQ multiplex PCR, and TCRdb holds only the in-frame ones, with some missing. The data show 85,000 to 100,000 clones, with approximately 90% seen just once and 1.5% to 2% held by the top ten. What was sequenced was CD1b-GMM tetramer-negative cells sorted from PBMCs. The receptors stem from an adult woman with latent tuberculosis. CDR3s include the opening cysteine and the closing phenylalanine or tryptophan. Each record gives: D gene, V gene, clone size, J gene, CDR3 DNA, CDR3 protein. The D gene is left open where the match is weak. Clone size is given for some rows only: seen once, a few or many times, or a class if the clone is expanded.

-	TRBV29-1	-	TRBJ1-3	TGCAGCGTAGCAGGTATCTCTGGAAACACCATATATTTT	CSVAGISGNTIYF
TRBD1	TRBV25-1	-	TRBJ2-1	TGTGCCAGCAGTGAAGGACAGGGTTCGCGGAATGAGCAGTTCTTC	CASSEGQGSRNEQFF
TRBD2	TRBV4-2	-	TRBJ2-5	TGTGCCAGCAGCCAATTGGCTAGCGGGGGGACGGTGGAGACCCAGTACTTC	CASSQLASGGTVETQYF
-	TRBV7-3	-	TRBJ2-6	TGTGCCAGCAGCTTAAGGGGCGCTGGGGCCAACGTCCTGACTTTC	CASSLRGAGANVLTF
TRBD2	TRBV15	-	TRBJ2-3	TGTGCCACCAGCAGAGGTAGCGGGGGGCTGACTAGCACAGATACGCAGTATTTT	CATSRGSGGLTSTDTQYF
-	TRBV21-1	-	TRBJ1-3	TGTGCCAGCAGCGGAGGGACAGCCTCTGGAAACACCATATATTTT	CASSGGTASGNTIYF
-	TRBV5-1	-	TRBJ2-1	TGCGCCAGCAGCGAGGGGACAAGCTCCTACAATGAGCAGTTCTTC	CASSEGTSSYNEQFF
TRBD1	TRBV18	-	TRBJ2-1	TGTGCCAGCTCACACAAGGGGGCGCTGGGATACGAGCAGTTCTTC	CASSHKGALGYEQFF
TRBD2	TRBV9	-	TRBJ2-3	TGTGCCAGCAGCGTGACTAGCGCAGATACGCAGTATTTT	CASSVTSADTQYF
TRBD1	TRBV7-2	few	TRBJ1-4	TGTGCCAGCAGCTCGGGGGACAGCTCTAATGAAAAACTGTTTTTT	CASSSGDSSNEKLFF
TRBD2	TRBV9	-	TRBJ2-5	TGTGCCAGCAGCGCCGGGGGGTCCGGAGAGACCCAGTACTTC	CASSAGGSGETQYF
TRBD1	TRBV4-2	-	TRBJ2-7	TGTGCCAGCAGCCAAGGACAGGGAAACTACGAGCAGTACTTC	CASSQGQGNYEQYF
TRBD1	TRBV5-4	-	TRBJ1-2	TGTGCCAGCAGCATTCAACAGGGGACTAGCGGCTACACCTTC	CASSIQQGTSGYTF
-	TRBV7-6	-	TRBJ2-1	TGTGCCAGCAGCTTAGCGGGGGGGCGCGCCTACAATGAGCAGTTCTTC	CASSLAGGRAYNEQFF
TRBD1	TRBV7-8	once	TRBJ1-2	TGTGCCAGCAGCCCCCGGACAGGGGACGGGTATGGCTACACCTTC	CASSPRTGDGYGYTF
-	TRBV6-1	-	TRBJ1-5	TGTGCCAGCAGTGAAGGGCCGGGGGGGAGGCGCAATCAGCCCCAGCATTTT	CASSEGPGGRRNQPQHF
-	TRBV15	-	TRBJ2-3	TGTGCCACCAGCAGAGATTACGGCGGGGGCACAGATACGCAGTATTTT	CATSRDYGGGTDTQYF
TRBD1	TRBV2	-	TRBJ1-3	TGTGCCAGCAGTTTAAAACAGGGGACTGGAAACACCATATATTTT	CASSLKQGTGNTIYF
-	TRBV2	few	TRBJ1-1	TGTGCCAGCAGTCATGACAGGTGGAGGACTGAAGCTTTCTTT	CASSHDRWRTEAFF
TRBD1	TRBV9	-	TRBJ1-3	TGTGCCAGCAGCGTTCGACAGGGCGTCTCTGGAAACACCATATATTTT	CASSVRQGVSGNTIYF
-	TRBV14	-	TRBJ1-4	TGTGCCAGCAGCCAAGGGCTCGGGACACATGAAAAACTGTTTTTT	CASSQGLGTHEKLFF
TRBD1	TRBV18	-	TRBJ1-2	TGTGCCAGCTCTCCCGACAGGGGAGGAGGTGGCTACACCTTC	CASSPDRGGGGYTF
TRBD1	TRBV6-1	-	TRBJ2-7	TGTGCCAGCAGTGAAGCAGGGGGCAGCTACTTC	CASSEAGGSYF
TRBD2	TRBV27	-	TRBJ2-1	TGTGCCAGCAGTTTAGGAGCGGGGGGGCGGTATGAGCAGTTCTTC	CASSLGAGGRYEQFF
TRBD1	TRBV18	-	TRBJ1-5	TGTGCCAGCTCCCGCGACAGGGGATTTACTCAGCCCCAGCATTTT	CASSRDRGFTQPQHF
-	TRBV11-2	-	TRBJ1-1	TGTGCCAGCAGCTTAGGACTAAGGTCGCAGAACACTGAAGCTTTCTTT	CASSLGLRSQNTEAFF
-	TRBV9	-	TRBJ1-2	TGTGCCAGCAGCGAGACAGCCTATGGCTACACCTTC	CASSETAYGYTF
-	TRBV19	once	TRBJ2-1	TGTGCCAGTAGTCGCTCGGTGGCAGGGGTGAATGAGCAGTTCTTC	CASSRSVAGVNEQFF
-	TRBV27	-	TRBJ1-1	TGTGCCAGCAGTTTATCGATACGGACTGAAGCTTTCTTT	CASSLSIRTEAFF
-	TRBV9	-	TRBJ2-3	TGTGCCAGCTACCTGGCGGGGGAGGGGGTGATCACAGATACGCAGTATTTT	CASYLAGEGVITDTQYF
TRBD2	TRBV7-8	-	TRBJ2-2	TGTGCCAGCAGCTTATGGACTAGCGGGAACACCGGGGAGCTGTTTTTT	CASSLWTSGNTGELFF
-	TRBV27	-	TRBJ1-6	TGTGCCAGCAGGTTACAGGGTCCACTTTATAATTCACCCCTCCACTTT	CASRLQGPLYNSPLHF
-	TRBV27	-	TRBJ1-6	TGTGCCAGCTTTAAGGGGTATAATTCACCCCTCCACTTT	CASFKGYNSPLHF
-	TRBV27	-	TRBJ2-3	TGTGCCAGCAGTTTAGAGGCAAGGGGTACAGATACGCAGTATTTT	CASSLEARGTDTQYF
TRBD1	TRBV27	-	TRBJ2-3	TGTGCCAGCAGTTTGGGGACAGCGAAGTATTTT	CASSLGTAKYF
TRBD1	TRBV28	-	TRBJ1-5	TGTGCCAGCAACAGGGACAGGGGCAATCAGCCCCAGCATTTT	CASNRDRGNQPQHF
TRBD1	TRBV6-5	-	TRBJ2-7	TGTGCCATCAGTGCCGGACAGGGCTCGAGGGAGCAGTACTTC	CAISAGQGSREQYF
TRBD1	TRBV5-8	-	TRBJ1-5	TGTGCCAGCAGCACTGGACAGGGTGAGGATCAGCCCCAGCATTTT	CASSTGQGEDQPQHF
-	TRBV6-1	-	TRBJ1-2	TGTGCCAGCAGTGCCCTAGCCGGGACTCCCACCGGGGGCTACACCTTC	CASSALAGTPTGGYTF
TRBD1	TRBV27	once	TRBJ1-2	TGTGCCAGCAGCGACAGGGGATCTAACTATGGCTACACCTTC	CASSDRGSNYGYTF
-	TRBV11-2	-	TRBJ1-4	TGTGCCAGCAGCCCAGGGATAACTAATGAAAAACTGTTTTTT	CASSPGITNEKLFF
-	TRBV7-8	once	TRBJ2-1	TGTGCCAGCAGCTTAGTGCGTAATGAGCAGTTCTTC	CASSLVRNEQFF
TRBD1	TRBV5-4	-	TRBJ1-5	TGTGCCAGCAGCCGACAGGGGGTTAATCAGCCCCAGCATTTT	CASSRQGVNQPQHF
-	TRBV30	-	TRBJ1-2	TGTGCCTGGAGCGGCGACCAGGGGTTTGGCTACACCTTC	CAWSGDQGFGYTF
TRBD1	TRBV6-1	-	TRBJ1-2	TGTGCCAGCAGAAGGCAGGGGGGTGGCTACACCTTC	CASRRQGGGYTF
TRBD1	TRBV5-1	-	TRBJ1-2	TGCGCCAGCAGCTGGGGGGACAGGGGCTACACCTTC	CASSWGDRGYTF
TRBD2	TRBV7-9	once	TRBJ2-7	TGTGCCAGCAGAAGACTAGCGGGGGGGGAAGAGCAGTACTTC	CASRRLAGGEEQYF
-	TRBV6-6	-	TRBJ2-1	TGTGCCAGCAGCCCGACTACCCCTAGCTCCTACAATGAGCAGTTCTTC	CASSPTTPSSYNEQFF
-	TRBV30	-	TRBJ1-2	TGTGCCTGGAGTTCGTATGGCTACACCTTC	CAWSSYGYTF
-	TRBV6-1	-	TRBJ2-7	TGTGCCGGATCTAAAGGGGACTCCTACGAGCAGTACTTC	CAGSKGDSYEQYF
TRBD1	TRBV15	-	TRBJ2-2	TGTGCCACCAGCAGAAGGCGGGACAGGGGGAAAACCGGGGAGCTGTTTTTT	CATSRRRDRGKTGELFF
-	TRBV7-7	-	TRBJ2-5	TGTGCTAGCAGCTTAGGGAGGTCGAAAACCGAGGAGACCCAGTACTTC	CASSLGRSKTEETQYF
-	TRBV5-1	-	TRBJ1-1	TGCGCCAGCAGCTTGCCCCAGGAAGGAAACACTGAAGCTTTCTTT	CASSLPQEGNTEAFF